The clone carrying this T cell receptor (beta chain) was detected only once. The antigen is not known. Mismatch with germline at one junction end may stem from a read error. The germline CDR1 and CDR2 sequences are SSHAT and FNYEAQ (reference sequence). The CDR3 has 14 amino acids. The PCR was carried out with 60 Vbeta primers and 13 Jbeta primers. The method was immunoSEQ multiplex PCR; TCRdb's version includes in-frame clones alone and lacks a portion of them. The sample contains 250,000 to 350,000 clones, 86% of which appear only once. The data derive from a study of cytomegalovirus exposure and HLA in healthy donors. At the level of the study: HLA-typed donors were the source of approximately 86 million unique TCRs held in an early data release.

The study's findings and limits: A few V segments could not be told apart, such as TRBV6-2 and TRBV6-3, and were left out. A link between a missense DCLRE1C variant and TCR beta V- and J-gene trimming emerged from a later analysis.

The gene calls are TRBV7-7 and TRBJ2-5; D is unclear. The TCR originated in a middle-aged man in good health and CMV-seropositive. The sequencing input was PBMCs. CDR3 sequence: CASSLEAYGETQYF. As DNA, the CDR3 is TGTGCTAGCAGCTTAGAAGCTTACGGGGAGACCCAGTACTTC.